The 28 T cell receptor beta chains reported below all come from one sample, sequenced in a study of regulatory T cells in long-lasting Graves disease. Time point meaning: newly diagnosed GD, antithyroid drugs for less than 3 months. RNA from PBMCs was the source of the TCR library. Assembly of TCR beta libraries relied on iRepertoire HTBI primers together with Arm-PCR of CDR3 regions. One entry per CDR3 protein, called by TCRdb with MiXCR from the multiplex PCR reads. The repertoire holds approximately 350,000 distinct CDR3 sequences, with about 10% as singletons. Another study also made use of these data, one on T cells in Graves' hyperthyroidism and ophthalmopathy.

This specimen was peripheral blood mononuclear cells (PBMCs), taken at new diagnosis, from a patient treated with antithyroid drugs. The receptors were sampled from a woman younger than 35 with Graves disease.

This clonotype was picked up many times. The V and J genes are TRBV9 and TRBJ2-3, with 8 nucleotides matching TRBD2. Germline CDR1 reads SGDLS; CDR2 reads YYNGEE. The CDR3 sequence is 17 residues long. Trimming at V came to 3 bases and at J to 4 bases, leaving 13 bases not matched to a gene. The CDR3 reads CASSARGGSYFPDTQYF. The CDR3 region has the DNA TGTGCCAGCAGCGCCCGGGGGGGCAGCTACTTTCCAGATACGCAGTATTTT.

This clonotype was seen many times. The chain joins TRBV29-1 to TRBJ2-1, with 9 bases aligning to TRBD1. The V and J ends lost 5 bases and 7 bases, in that order; junction bases with no gene match: 21. Germline V gene sequence: CDR1 SQVTM, CDR2 ANQGSEA. The CDR3 contains 18 residues. The DNA of the CDR3 is TGCAGCGTTCGGCGGGGGACAGGGAAGAGGCGGTTGGCTAATGAGCAGTTCTTC. It codes for CSVRRGTGKRRLANEQFF.

This clonotype was seen ten or more times. The chain combines TRBV7-2 with TRBJ1-2; 8 bases match TRBD1. From germline, CDR1 is SGHTA and CDR2 FQGNSA. CDR3 length: 14 residues. V shed 4 bases, J shed 4 bases, and the junction held 5 bases outside the gene matches. The CDR3 sequence is CASSYDRGIYGYTF. In nucleotides, the CDR3 is TGTGCCAGCAGCTACGACAGGGGAATCTATGGCTACACCTTC.

This chain's CDR3 is CSARAIGGGTEAFF. CDR3 bases: TGCAGTGCTAGGGCGATCGGAGGGGGCACTGAAGCTTTCTTT. V gene TRBV20-1 combines with J gene TRBJ1-1; D may be TRBD1 (6 bases). Germline CDR1 is DFQATT and CDR2 is SNEGSKA (reference sequence). CDR3 length: 14 amino acids. V was pared by 3 bases and J by 4 bases, with 15 bases between.

A few counts support this clonotype. The J gene is TRBJ1-2, the V gene TRBV18; D is uncertain. Germline V gives CDR1 KGHSH, CDR2 LQKENI. Deletions cut 1 base from V and 4 bases from J, with 16 bases between. The length of the CDR3 is 16 residues. CDR3 coding DNA: TGTGCCAGCTCACCACGCACGGGCCCGATGGTCTATGGCTACACCTTC. It codes for CASSPRTGPMVYGYTF.

There are many counts of this clonotype. The J gene is TRBJ2-1, the V gene TRBV10-3; 11 bases are a match to TRBD2. This CDR3 is built from 16 residues. The J segment lost 3 bases and the V segment lost 3 bases, leaving 4 bases of the junction unmatched. Germline assignment: CDR1 ENHRY and CDR2 SYGVKD. The CDR3 region is CAISDSGTSGYNEQFF. CDR3 nucleotides: TGTGCCATCAGTGATTCCGGGACTAGCGGCTACAATGAGCAGTTCTTC.

This clonotype came up many times. The chain joins TRBV19 to TRBJ2-1, with unresolved D. The CDR3 extends over 15 amino acids. Trimming took off 6 bases at V and 2 bases at J, with 14 bases between the two ends. CDR1 LNHDA and CDR2 SQIVND come from the germline V gene (reference sequence). The DNA of the CDR3 is TGTGCCAGTAGCCTGAGGCCCATCCCCTACAATGAGCAGTTCTTC. It specifies CASSLRPIPYNEQFF.

This clonotype came up many times. This chain connects TRBV19 to TRBJ1-1; the D is unclear. V gave up 3 bases and J gave up 5 bases, with 13 bases separating them. Germline loops: CDR1 LNHDA, CDR2 SQIVND (reference sequence). The CDR3 covers 14 residues. The CDR3 loop reads CASSIALGWTEAFF. CDR3 nucleotides: TGTGCCAGTAGTATCGCCTTAGGGTGGACTGAAGCTTTCTTT.

This clonotype came up a few times. The chain carries TRBV7-9 and TRBJ2-5; TRBD1 aligns across 8 bases. V shed 5 bases and J 5 bases; nucleotides not matched to a gene: 7. This CDR3 spans 14 amino acids. Germline V CDR1 and CDR2: SEHNR, FQNEAQ (reference sequence). CDR3 loop: CASSAGTGPETQYF. CDR3 DNA: TGTGCCAGCAGCGCCGGGACAGGCCCCGAGACCCAGTACTTC.

This clonotype appeared a few times. The rearrangement links TRBV12-3 or TRBV12-4 to TRBJ2-1, with D perhaps matching TRBD1 (6 bases). Trimming took 6 bases from V and 4 from J, leaving 13 bases between them. This CDR3 comprises 14 residues. CDR3 sequence: CASSLGRGYNEQFF. The DNA for the CDR3 is TGTGCCAGCAGCCTGGGCAGGGGATACAATGAGCAGTTCTTC.

Details on this clonotype: Possible read error: a much larger clone is one base away. The chain uses TRBV6-1 and TRBJ2-5, with 15 bases lining up with TRBD2. TRBJ2-1 matches the DNA end more closely, so the J call is doubtful. The CDR3 totals 16 residues. Germline lookup yields CDR1 MNHNS and CDR2 SASEGT. For the CDR3, the DNA is TGTGCCAACAGCACAGGACTAGCGGGAGGGAGGAATGAGCAGTTCTTC. Encoded protein: CANSTGLAGGRNEQFF.

This clonotype was seen at least ten times. The rearrangement uses TRBV30 and TRBJ1-5; weak D call: TRBD1 (6 bases). This CDR3 region has 14 residues. The V gene lost 6 bases and the J gene lost 4 bases, with 16 bases spanning the gap. CDR1 is GTSNPN, CDR2 SVGIG, per germline (reference sequence). CDR3 in DNA: TGTGCCTGTGGGGGCAGGGTCCGAAATCAGCCCCAGCATTTT. This encodes CACGGRVRNQPQHF.

This clonotype was detected ten times or more. The chain employs TRBV28 and TRBJ2-1, with TRBD2 identical over 10 bases. CDR1 and CDR2 (germline): MDHEN, SYDVKM. The CDR3 spans 17 residues. V dropped 1 base and J dropped 0; count of bases not matched to a gene: 3. For the CDR3, the DNA is TGTGCCAGCAGTTTATTCTCTAGCGGGAGCTCCTACAATGAGCAGTTCTTC. It translates to CASSLFSSGSSYNEQFF.

As concerns this clonotype: A much larger clone is a single base away; this may be a read error. The V call is TRBV6-5, the J call TRBJ1-4; D uncertain. Per germline, CDR1 MNHEY and CDR2 SVGAGI. The CDR3 sequence is 15 residues long. The CDR3 bases are TGTGCCTGCAGTTACTACGGGGTGGGAAATGAAAAACTGTTTTTT. It encodes CACSYYGVGNEKLFF.

This clonotype was found many times. CDR3: CSVEDRSFSTDTQYF. CDR3 in DNA: TGCAGCGTTGAAGATCGAAGCTTTAGCACAGATACGCAGTATTTT. J is TRBJ2-3 and V is TRBV29-1; D not certain. Per the germline V gene, CDR1 is SQVTM and CDR2 is ANQGSEA. Deletions cut 0 bases from V and 0 bases from J, with 10 bases between. This CDR3 spans 15 amino acids.

The chain joins TRBV19 to TRBJ1-2, with no clear D. CDR3 length: 13 amino acids. The V and J ends lost 7 bases and 8 bases respectively, with 17 bases between them. Germline assignment: CDR1 LNHDA and CDR2 SQIVND (reference sequence). The CDR3 nucleotides read TGTGCCAGTAACCCTAGGACCCTCGGAGGCTACACCTTC. Residues: CASNPRTLGGYTF.

The chain recombines TRBV20-1 with TRBJ2-1; 13 bases are shared with TRBD2. This CDR3 comprises 15 residues. J gave up 7 bases and V 4 bases, and 7 bases lay outside the gene matches. Germline CDR1 DFQATT, CDR2 SNEGSKA (reference sequence). The CDR3 sequence: CSAMKTSGRQNEQFF. CDR3 DNA: TGCAGTGCTATGAAGACTAGCGGGAGGCAAAATGAGCAGTTCTTC.

This clonotype has more than one count but fewer than ten. The chain has TRBV24-1 and TRBJ2-5; D may be TRBD2 (5 bases). This CDR3 is built from 15 residues. In germline, CDR1 is KGHDR, CDR2 SFDVKD. V lost 3 bases and J 0 bases, leaving 10 bases between the germline ends. The CDR3 spells CATSDTDYHQETQYF. The CDR3, as DNA: TGTGCCACCAGTGATACCGACTACCACCAAGAGACCCAGTACTTC.

The chain carries TRBV7-9 and TRBJ2-5; 7 positions match TRBD1. V trimming: 3 bases; J trimming: 13 bases; junction bases outside the gene matches: 11. The CDR3 is 13 residues long. The germline CDR1 and CDR2 sequences are SEHNR and FQNEAQ (reference sequence). The CDR3 DNA follows: TGTGCCAGCAGCTTTCCCGGACAGGCCTCGCCGTACTTC. It specifies CASSFPGQASPYF.

This clonotype was seen a few times. The chain carries TRBV6-2 or TRBV6-3 and TRBJ1-1, with D tentatively TRBD1 (5 bases). V lost 2 bases and J lost 5, with 18 bases in between. In germline, CDR1 is MNHEY, CDR2 SVGEGT. This CDR3 is built from 16 residues. In DNA, the CDR3 is TGTGCCAGCAGTTACGGCGGAGGCAGGGTCTCAACTGAAGCTTTCTTT. Protein: CASSYGGGRVSTEAFF.

Turning to this clonotype: Possible read error: a much larger clone is one base away. J is TRBJ1-1 and V is TRBV6-1; TRBD1 aligns across 7 bases. CDR1 MNHNS and CDR2 SASEGT come from the germline V gene. This CDR3 comprises 14 residues. CDR3 protein: CASSDLGQHTEASF. As DNA, the CDR3 is TGTGCCAGCAGTGACTTGGGACAGCACACTGAAGCTTCCTTT.

Details on this clonotype: This could be a read error, since a much larger clone is one nucleotide away. V usage is TRBV11-2 and J usage is TRBJ2-2, with D perhaps matching TRBD2 (5 bases). Germline V gene sequence: CDR1 SGHAT, CDR2 FQNNGV. This CDR3 has 16 amino acids. V lost 5 bases, J lost 3 bases, and 16 bases lay in between. As DNA, the CDR3 is TGTGCCAGCAGCAAAATCGGGGAGACCCACACCGGGGAGCTGTTTTTT. Translation gives CASSKIGETHTGELFF.

This clonotype has more than one count but fewer than ten. This sequence joins TRBV7-2 and TRBJ2-1; 9 nucleotides match TRBD1. The CDR3 totals 15 residues. CDR1 is SGHTA and CDR2 is FQGNSA in the germline V gene. V was clipped by 3 bases and J by 12 bases; unmatched bases: 12. CDR3 sequence reads: CASSLRQGGFTWQFF. The CDR3 bases are TGTGCCAGCAGCTTGAGACAGGGGGGATTTACGTGGCAGTTCTTC.

Only a few counts were recorded for this clonotype. Here the CDR3 reads CSAVRADHSGNTIYF. The CDR3 nucleotides are TGCAGTGCGGTACGGGCAGATCACTCTGGAAACACCATATATTTT. The chain couples TRBV20-1 to TRBJ1-3; D is unresolved. Germline CDR1 reads DFQATT; CDR2 reads SNEGSKA (reference sequence). Trimming cost V 6 bases and J 0 bases, with 15 bases left between them. CDR3 length: 15 amino acids.

This clonotype was picked up a small number of times. The chain links TRBV18 to TRBJ2-1, with 10 bases that match TRBD2. V was pared by 2 bases and J by 9 bases, with 16 bases of the junction left unmatched. The CDR3 is 18 amino acids. Germline V gene lookup returns CDR1 KGHSH and CDR2 LQKENI. The CDR3 DNA follows: TGTGCCAGCTCACCAACCCCCGCTAGCGGGGGAACCCGGGCTGAGCAGTTCTTC. Its translation is CASSPTPASGGTRAEQFF. The variable domain in full, completed from reference TRBV18 and TRBJ2-1, reads NAGVMQNPRHLVRRRGQEARLRCSPMKGHSHVYWYRQLPEEGLKFMVYLQKENIIDESGMPKERFSAEFPKEGPSILRIQQVVRGDSAAYFCASSPTPASGGTRAEQFFGPGTRLTVL.

This clonotype was observed many times. The CDR3 spells CSARVAGVMETQYF. The CDR3 DNA reads as TGCAGTGCTAGAGTAGCGGGAGTGATGGAGACCCAGTACTTC. This chain uses TRBV20-1 with TRBJ2-5; the match to TRBD2 covers 9 bases. Germline lookup yields CDR1 DFQATT and CDR2 SNEGSKA (reference sequence). The CDR3 totals 14 residues. The J segment lost 5 bases and the V segment lost 1 base, leaving 5 bases of the junction unmatched.

This clonotype has a count of ten or more. This chain connects TRBV12-3 or TRBV12-4 to TRBJ2-3; perhaps D is TRBD1 or TRBD2 (6 bases each). The CDR3 has 14 residues. V lost 6 bases and J 4 bases, leaving 14 bases between the germline ends. The CDR3 is CASSNPGGADTQYF. The CDR3 nucleotides read TGTGCCAGCAGCAATCCCGGGGGCGCAGATACGCAGTATTTT.

In this sample, this clonotype turned up many times. This chain uses TRBV5-5 with TRBJ2-2, with D possibly matching TRBD2 (5 bases). Germline lookup yields CDR1 SGHKS and CDR2 YYEKEE (reference sequence). The CDR3 runs 14 residues. The V and J ends lost 3 bases and 1 base respectively, with 7 bases between them. CDR3 in DNA: TGTGCCAGCAGCTGGGGAGTGAACACCGGGGAGCTGTTTTTT. Its translation is CASSWGVNTGELFF. Looking up the rest from reference TRBV5-5 and TRBJ2-2 gives the full variable domain: DAGVTQSPTHLIKTRGQQVTLRCSPISGHKSVSWYQQVLGQGPQFIFQYYEKEERGRGNFPDRFSARQFPNYSSELNVNALLLGDSALYLCASSWGVNTGELFFGEGSRLTVL.